This TCR beta chain was identified in a study of T-cell memory formation after mild COVID-19. Looking at the study overall: Across donors, TCR clusters were largely donor specific.

Points from the study as a whole: Mainly in CM and EM were contracting CD4+ clones; CD8+ were in EMRA.

This clonotype was picked up a small number of times. Its specificity is not known. After 5'RACE with constant-segment primers, TCR alpha and TCR beta cDNA libraries carrying sample barcodes and UMIs were obtained. TCRdb fed the 5' RACE reads into MiXCR, producing one record per CDR3 protein. The table lists around 510,000 distinct CDR3 sequences, about 20% of them singletons. Germline V gene lookup returns CDR1 SGHNT and CDR2 YYREEE (reference sequence). CDR3 size: 15 residues. V lost 5 bases to trimming and J lost 0 bases, with 11 bases between them. This TCR was sampled from an adult woman who had mild COVID-19 (a few samples of this study predate the infection). Cell type and time point are not known. The sequenced sample was PBMCs or a T cell subset sorted from them (not recorded which). The chain links TRBV5-4 to TRBJ2-2, with D perhaps matching TRBD1 or TRBD2 (6 bases each). Here the CDR3 reads CASRPGGPNTGELFF. The DNA of the CDR3 is TGTGCCAGCAGACCTGGGGGGCCGAACACCGGGGAGCTGTTTTTT.